Here is one T cell receptor (beta chain) with its context. Its cognate antigen is unknown. The sample originates from a study of T cell repertoires in cytomegalovirus infection. About the research overall: Indications of both CMV infection and matching HLA type were provided by public TCR beta signatures.

This CDR3 is built from 16 residues. Per the germline V gene, CDR1 is DFQATT and CDR2 is SNEGSKA (reference sequence). Trimming took off 3 bases at V and 1 base at J, with 15 bases between the two ends. Study conclusions and caveats: CMV-specific HLA-C-restricted TCR beta clonotypes dominated the ex vivo response. Identification of carriers of CMV plus the relevant HLA was achieved through cumulative public TCR beta family frequency.

TCRdb recomputed calls from the reads with MiXCR, one row per CDR3 protein. Of some 700,000 distinct CDR3 sequences listed, less than 40% are singletons. The V gene is TRBV20-1, the J gene TRBJ2-2; tentatively, D is TRBD1 or TRBD2 (5 bases each). The origin of this receptor is a human donor in good health (CMV status not recorded). Some clones in this sample may be carry-over from other donors' samples. The sample consisted of PBMCs. The CDR3: CSARDRDGLNTGELFF. The DNA for the CDR3 is TGCAGTGCTAGGGACCGGGACGGGTTGAACACCGGGGAGCTGTTTTTT.